The source of this T cell receptor beta chain is a study of human T cells and chemical hapten exposure. About the study: Patch tests of 0.01% DPC on the upper back were read at 6 days.

TCRdb re-called the RACE reads with MiXCR, one entry per CDR3 protein. The sample includes some 360,000 distinct CDR3 sequences, roughly 5.3% of them seen just once. Time point specified: pre-sensitization, week 0. Specified treatment: therapeutic diphenylcyclopropenone sensitization with weekly scalp DPC. Total RNA extraction was carried out from unfractionated whole blood. Broader study findings: Sensitizing to DPC left TCRs with a frequency above 1 in 1000 unaltered.

A word on this clonotype: Its antigen is not identified.

The CDR3 loop spans 13 amino acids. Trimming stripped 2 bases from V and 5 bases from J, with 9 bases between. Germline V gene sequence: CDR1 MGHDK, CDR2 SYGVNS. The rearrangement joins TRBV25-1 to TRBJ1-2; D is undetermined. The source is a woman between 50 and 59 years old with alopecia areata. Some clones in this sample may be carry-over from other donors' samples. The specimen was whole blood, collected in connection with sensitization to the hapten diphenylcyclopropenone (DPC). The CDR3 nucleotides are TGTGCCAGCAGTGAAAGACGTGGGTATGGCTACACCTTC. It translates to CASSERRGYGYTF.